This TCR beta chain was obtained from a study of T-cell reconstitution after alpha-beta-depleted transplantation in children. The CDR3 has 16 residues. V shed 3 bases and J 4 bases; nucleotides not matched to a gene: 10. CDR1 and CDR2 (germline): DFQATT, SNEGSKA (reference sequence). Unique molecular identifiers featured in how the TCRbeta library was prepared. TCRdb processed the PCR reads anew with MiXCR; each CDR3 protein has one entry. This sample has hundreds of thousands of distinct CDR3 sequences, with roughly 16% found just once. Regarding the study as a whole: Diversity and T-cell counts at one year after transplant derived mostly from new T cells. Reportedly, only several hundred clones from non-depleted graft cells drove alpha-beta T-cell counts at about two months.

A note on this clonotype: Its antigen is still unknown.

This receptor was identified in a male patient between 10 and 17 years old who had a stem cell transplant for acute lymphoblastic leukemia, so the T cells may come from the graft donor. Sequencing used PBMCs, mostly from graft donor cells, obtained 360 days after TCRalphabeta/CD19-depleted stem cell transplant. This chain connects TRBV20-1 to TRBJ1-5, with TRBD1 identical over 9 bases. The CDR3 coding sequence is TGCAGTGCTAGTCATTATTCCGGGACAGGGAATCAGCCCCAGCATTTT. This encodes CSASHYSGTGNQPQHF.